The source of this T cell receptor (beta chain) is a study of control samples from healthy donors and cancer patients. V was shortened by 7 bases and J by 2 bases, with 15 bases between the two germline ends. The CDR3 runs to 14 residues. Germline assignment: CDR1 MNHEY and CDR2 SVGAGI. The repertoire was sequenced with immunoSEQ multiplex PCR; TCRdb's copy has only in-frame clones and lacks some. The table records 200,000 to 250,000 clones, around 94% of them present only once. This clonotype was obtained from a middle-aged man in good health. The chain employs TRBV6-5 and TRBJ2-7; unclear D gene. Input material: blood. The CDR3 loop is CASKGGIAPYEQYF. The CDR3 DNA reads as TGTGCCAGCAAGGGCGGCATAGCCCCCTACGAGCAGTACTTC.